These 31 T cell receptor beta chains were all obtained from the same sample, sequenced in a study of blood T cell repertoires in COVID-19. The assay was immunoSEQ multiplex PCR, and TCRdb's table has in-frame clones only and misses some. The table records roughly 220,000 clones, roughly 82% of them present only once. The material sequenced was peripheral blood. Source of these receptors: a woman aged 40-49 years who had recovered from COVID-19.

The J gene is TRBJ2-5, the V gene TRBV5-1; 7 bases are a match to TRBD2. Germline V gene data show CDR1 as SGHRS and CDR2 as YFSETQ. There are 15 residues in the CDR3. Trimming took 4 bases from V and 2 from J; bases not matched to a gene: 8. This CDR3 is CASSSSGSSQETQYF. The DNA of the CDR3 is TGCGCCAGCAGCAGTAGCGGGTCGTCACAAGAGACCCAGTACTTC.

The chain employs TRBV3-1 (or the pseudogene TRBV3-2) and TRBJ1-1; D is uncertain. This CDR3 has 12 amino acids. Germline V gives CDR1 LGHDT, CDR2 YNNKEL (reference sequence). Trimming pared 2 bases from V and 5 bases from J, leaving 6 bases between. In nucleotides, the CDR3 is TGTGCCAGCAGCCAATGGCGGACTGAAGCTTTCTTT. Translating gives CASSQWRTEAFF.

The chain carries TRBV7-2 and TRBJ2-5, with 10 bases that match TRBD2. This CDR3 spans 17 amino acids. The J segment lost 3 bases and the V segment lost 4 bases, leaving 11 bases of the junction unmatched. The germline V gene encodes CDR1 SGHTA and CDR2 FQGNSA. The CDR3 region has the DNA TGTGCCAGCAGCTCGTTCAGCGGGGGGGGACCAAAAGAGACCCAGTACTTC. The encoded protein is CASSSFSGGGPKETQYF.

V and J are TRBV29-1 and TRBJ2-2; TRBD2 agrees at 12 bases. Germline V gives CDR1 SQVTM, CDR2 ANQGSEA. After removal of 6 bases from V and 6 bases from J, the junction contained 5 bases not matched to a gene. The CDR3 consists of 14 residues. The CDR3 loop is CSVLTSGGAGELFF. The CDR3 DNA is TGCAGCGTCCTGACTAGCGGGGGTGCCGGGGAGCTGTTTTTT.

The V gene is TRBV7-2, the J gene TRBJ2-2; 8 bases are a match to TRBD1. CDR1 is SGHTA and CDR2 is FQGNSA in the germline V gene. V trimming: 3 bases; J trimming: 7 bases; junction bases outside the gene matches: 7. The CDR3 is made up of 15 amino acids. CDR3 DNA sequence: TGTGCCAGCAGCTTTACCAGGGGGCTAGGCGGGGAGCTGTTTTTT. Amino acids: CASSFTRGLGGELFF.

The gene calls are TRBV27 and TRBJ1-1; 11 nucleotides match TRBD1. Germline V gives CDR1 MNHEY, CDR2 SMNVEV (reference sequence). This CDR3 is 16 amino acids long. J lost 4 bases, V lost 5 bases, and 9 bases had no gene match. Here the CDR3 reads CASSRDPGTGGTEAFF. CDR3 in DNA: TGTGCCAGCAGTCGAGACCCCGGGACAGGGGGCACTGAAGCTTTCTTT.

The rearrangement joins TRBV11-3 to TRBJ1-1, with D maybe TRBD1 (6 bases). The CDR3 covers 13 residues. Trimming stripped 8 bases from V and 2 bases from J, with 12 bases between. Germline V gene sequence: CDR1 SGHNT, CDR2 YENEEA. This CDR3 is CASGAGDNTEAFF. Here the CDR3 DNA reads TGTGCCAGCGGGGCAGGGGACAACACTGAAGCTTTCTTT. The variable domain in full, with the rest retrieved from reference TRBV11-3 and TRBJ1-1, is EAGVVQSPRYKIIEKKQPVAFWCNPISGHNTLYWYLQNLGQGPELLIRYENEEAVDDSQLPKDRFSAERLKGVDSTLKIQPAELGDSAVYLCASGAGDNTEAFFGQGTRLTVV.

The V gene is TRBV29-1, the J gene TRBJ2-3, with 7 bases aligning to TRBD2. From germline, CDR1 is SQVTM and CDR2 ANQGSEA. The CDR3 runs to 12 residues. V lost 5 bases, J lost 4 bases, and 3 bases stayed unmatched. Written as DNA, the CDR3 is TGCAGCGTTCTAGCGGTGTCAGATACGCAGTATTTT. It yields the protein CSVLAVSDTQYF.

This clone has only a few counts. The chain joins TRBV25-1 to TRBJ1-6; no clear D gene. V was shortened by 4 bases and J by 16 bases, with 11 bases between the two germline ends. Per the germline V gene, CDR1 is MGHDK and CDR2 is SYGVNS. CDR3 size: 11 residues. CDR3 coding DNA: TGTGCCAGCAGTGGCCTCTCGAGACTCCACTTT. Translated, it gives CASSGLSRLHF.

This chain connects TRBV18 to TRBJ1-1; D gene ambiguous. The V end was cut by 3 bases, the J end by 1 base, with 9 bases between. This CDR3 has 14 amino acids. Per germline, CDR1 KGHSH and CDR2 LQKENI. The CDR3 DNA reads TGTGCCAGCTCACCTCCAACTCAGAACACTGAAGCTTTCTTT. It encodes CASSPPTQNTEAFF.

This chain uses TRBV9 with TRBJ2-7; 8 bases are shared with TRBD1. This CDR3 comprises 15 residues. Trimming cost V 2 bases and J 4 bases; bases outside gene matches: 8. CDR1 and CDR2 (germline): SGDLS, YYNGEE. CDR3 residues: CASSVSGQGGYEQYF. As DNA, the CDR3 is TGTGCCAGCAGCGTGTCCGGACAGGGCGGTTACGAGCAGTACTTC.

The table lists this clone with a few counts. The chain uses TRBV7-8 and TRBJ1-1; D gene unclear. This CDR3 region has 13 residues. Germline CDR1 SGHVS, CDR2 FQNEAQ. Between the trimmed V and J ends, which lost 2 bases and 1 base, there was a span of 5 bases. The DNA for the CDR3 is TGTGCCAGCAGCTTACATCAGAACACTGAAGCTTTCTTT. It translates to CASSLHQNTEAFF. The full variable domain, rest sourced from reference TRBV7-8 and TRBJ1-1, is GAGVSQSPRYKVAKRGQDVALRCDPISGHVSLFWYQQALGQGPEFLTYFQNEAQLDKSGLPSDRFFAERPEGSVSTLKIQRTQQEDSAVYLCASSLHQNTEAFFGQGTRLTVV.

This clone was picked up one time. The V call is TRBV4-2, the J call TRBJ2-1, with 12 nucleotides matching TRBD2. CDR3 length: 17 amino acids. Germline V lookup: CDR1 LGHNA, CDR2 YNFKEQ. Trimming at V came to 4 bases and at J to 8 bases, leaving 12 bases not matched to a gene. The CDR3 nucleotides read TGTGCCAGCAGCCTCAACCCCGGACTAGCGGGGCCGGATGAGCAGTTCTTC. Translated: CASSLNPGLAGPDEQFF.

The CDR3 DNA is TGTGCCAGTAACGCGGGAAACTATGGCTACACCTTC. It codes for CASNAGNYGYTF. J is TRBJ1-2 and V is TRBV19; D unclear. The germline V gene encodes CDR1 LNHDA and CDR2 SQIVND (reference sequence). The CDR3 extends over 12 amino acids. Trimming cost V 7 bases and J 2 bases, with 8 bases left between them.

As to this clone: The same CDR3 arises from other DNA sequences in this sample as well. The CDR3 coding sequence is TGTGCCTGGAGTGGTAGTAGCACAGATACGCAGTATTTT. This codes for CAWSGSSTDTQYF. V usage is TRBV30 and J usage is TRBJ2-3; D not resolved. CDR3 length: 13 residues. Germline V gene data show CDR1 as GTSNPN and CDR2 as SVGIG (reference sequence). Trimming shortened V by 1 base and J by 0 bases, and 5 bases separated the two germline ends.

The V call is TRBV14, the J call TRBJ2-2; the match to TRBD2 covers 11 bases. Germline V gene data show CDR1 as SGHDN and CDR2 as FVKESK. The CDR3 has 20 residues. The J segment lost 1 base and the V segment lost 0 bases, leaving 10 bases of the junction unmatched. The CDR3 DNA is TGTGCCAGCAGCCAAGATTCGCGACTAGCGGGGCCCAAGAACACCGGGGAGCTGTTTTTT. This codes for CASSQDSRLAGPKNTGELFF. Together with reference TRBV14 and TRBJ2-2, the CDR3 gives the full variable domain: EAGVTQFPSHSVIEKGQTVTLRCDPISGHDNLYWYRRVMGKEIKFLLHFVKESKQDESGMPNNRFLAERTGGTYSTLKVQPAELEDSGVYFCASSQDSRLAGPKNTGELFFGEGSRLTVL.

The chain combines TRBV28 with TRBJ2-1; TRBD1 might be the D (6 bases). Germline V CDR1 and CDR2: MDHEN, SYDVKM. The CDR3 is 16 residues long. V gave up 4 bases and J gave up 9 bases, with 22 bases separating them. The CDR3, as DNA: TGTGCCAGCAGTTCCCAAGGGGACATCGCTAGGGGTGAGCAGTTCTTC. Protein sequence: CASSSQGDIARGEQFF.

This chain links TRBV28 with TRBJ2-7, with 8 bases identical to TRBD1. The CDR3 covers 14 residues. V lost 6 bases to trimming and J lost 2 bases; unmatched junction nucleotides: 6. Germline CDR1 reads MDHEN; CDR2 reads SYDVKM. This CDR3 is CASSRDRYTYEQYF. The CDR3 DNA sequence: TGTGCCAGCAGCAGGGACAGGTATACCTACGAGCAGTACTTC.

This clone has a handful of counts. The rearrangement links TRBV7-9 to TRBJ2-7; D might be TRBD2 (6 bases). The CDR3 extends over 14 amino acids. Between the trimmed V and J ends, which lost 1 base and 7 bases, there was a span of 14 bases. Germline CDR1 is SEHNR and CDR2 is FQNEAQ (reference sequence). CDR3 sequence (DNA): TGTGCCAGCAGCTTAGGGACTAACACGTATGAGCAGTACTTC. This codes for CASSLGTNTYEQYF. The entire variable domain, with the rest obtained from reference TRBV7-9 and TRBJ2-7, is as follows: DTGVSQNPRHKITKRGQNVTFRCDPISEHNRLYWYRQTLGQGPEFLTYFQNEAQLEKSRLLSDRFSAERPKGSFSTLEIQRTEQGDSAMYLCASSLGTNTYEQYFGPGTRLTVT.

Points on this clone: Other DNA sequences within the sample encode an identical CDR3. The chain employs TRBV5-1 and TRBJ2-2; the D is unclear. V was cut by 4 bases and J by 1 base, with 2 bases left in between. CDR3 length: 12 amino acids. From germline, CDR1 is SGHRS and CDR2 YFSETQ. The CDR3 bases are TGCGCCAGCAGCCGGAACACCGGGGAGCTGTTTTTT. Protein product: CASSRNTGELFF.

This clone was counted once. The genes are TRBV27 and TRBJ2-1; D may be TRBD2 (7 bases). The CDR3 is 21 residues long. The germline CDR1 and CDR2 sequences are MNHEY and SMNVEV (reference sequence). The V gene lost 10 bases and the J gene lost 0 bases, with 34 bases spanning the gap. CDR3 DNA: TGTGCCACTCGAGGGGGGGGCTTCAATGACTTACTTGGGAGCTCCTACAATGAGCAGTTCTTC. Translation gives CATRGGGFNDLLGSSYNEQFF.

The chain uses TRBV29-1 and TRBJ2-5; D possibly corresponds to TRBD2 (6 bases). The germline CDR1 and CDR2 sequences are SQVTM and ANQGSEA. V lost 6 bases to trimming and J lost 2 bases, with 7 bases between them. The CDR3 length is 11 residues. CDR3 nucleotides: TGCAGCGTAGGGAGGCAAGAGACCCAGTACTTC. This translates into CSVGRQETQYF.

V usage is TRBV3-1 (or the pseudogene TRBV3-2) and J usage is TRBJ2-5, with TRBD2 as a possible D gene (5 bases). There are 15 residues in the CDR3. The germline gives CDR1 LGHDT, CDR2 YNNKEL (reference sequence). The V end was cut by 1 base, the J end by 2 bases, with 11 bases between. CDR3 DNA: TGTGCCAGCAGCCAAGTAAATTCGGGGCAAGAGACCCAGTACTTC. This encodes CASSQVNSGQETQYF.

This chain uses TRBV3-1 (or the pseudogene TRBV3-2) with TRBJ1-1, with D maybe TRBD1 (6 bases). Germline CDR1 is LGHDT and CDR2 is YNNKEL (reference sequence). V was pared by 7 bases and J by 1 base, with 7 bases between. The CDR3 covers 12 residues. The CDR3 bases are TGTGCCAGCACCAGGGGGAACACTGAAGCTTTCTTT. Translated: CASTRGNTEAFF.

The rearrangement links TRBV10-3 to TRBJ2-7; a possible D gene is TRBD1 (6 bases). Germline V gene sequence: CDR1 ENHRY, CDR2 SYGVKD. V was cut by 0 bases and J by 5 bases, with 17 bases left in between. This CDR3 comprises 16 residues. The CDR3 region is CAISESYRKAGDEQYF. CDR3 DNA sequence: TGTGCCATCAGTGAGTCTTACAGGAAAGCAGGGGACGAGCAGTACTTC.

The V and J genes are TRBV30 and TRBJ1-1; D is ambiguous. Per germline, CDR1 GTSNPN and CDR2 SVGIG (reference sequence). The CDR3 spans 15 residues. The germline V and J ends were trimmed by 3 bases and 1 base, with 15 bases remaining between them. The CDR3 DNA is TGTGCCTGGAGCATACTATCGCGGGGGAACACTGAAGCTTTCTTT. Translated: CAWSILSRGNTEAFF.

The V call is TRBV5-1, the J call TRBJ1-5; the match to TRBD1 covers 10 bases. With V trimmed by 8 bases and J by 1 base, 9 bases remained unmatched. Germline V gene data show CDR1 as SGHRS and CDR2 as YFSETQ. This CDR3 has 16 amino acids. In DNA form, the CDR3 reads TGCGCCAGGGGGGTTGACAGGGGGCGAAGCAATCAGCCCCAGCATTTT. Translating gives CARGVDRGRSNQPQHF.

Written as DNA, the CDR3 is TGTGCCAGCAGCTTAGACAGGAGGGACACCGGGGAGCTGTTTTTT. Its translation: CASSLDRRDTGELFF. The V and J genes are TRBV7-9 and TRBJ2-2; weak D call: TRBD2 (6 bases). Trimming shortened V by 1 base and J by 3 bases, and 9 bases separated the two germline ends. The CDR3 covers 15 residues. CDR1 and CDR2 from the germline V gene are SEHNR and FQNEAQ (reference sequence). Combining the CDR3 with reference TRBV7-9 and TRBJ2-2 gives the whole variable domain DTGVSQNPRHKITKRGQNVTFRCDPISEHNRLYWYRQTLGQGPEFLTYFQNEAQLEKSRLLSDRFSAERPKGSFSTLEIQRTEQGDSAMYLCASSLDRRDTGELFFGEGSRLTVL.

V and J are TRBV5-1 and TRBJ2-3, with 9 bases identical to TRBD2. This CDR3 region has 14 residues. V lost 5 bases and J lost 6; bases outside the gene matches: 7. CDR1 and CDR2 from the germline V gene are SGHRS and YFSETQ. CDR3 nucleotides: TGCGCCAGCAGTATCAGCGGGGGGATTGATACGCAGTATTTT. It is translated as CASSISGGIDTQYF.

This CDR3 is CASSPYPPDRGLVQETQYF. DNA for the CDR3: TGTGCCAGCAGTCCCTATCCCCCGGACAGGGGGCTGGTGCAAGAGACCCAGTACTTC. The chain combines TRBV27 with TRBJ2-5, with 11 bases that match TRBD1. This CDR3 contains 19 residues. Germline loops: CDR1 MNHEY, CDR2 SMNVEV (reference sequence). V shed 5 bases and J 2 bases; nucleotides not matched to a gene: 16.

The V call is TRBV6-2 or TRBV6-3, the J call TRBJ2-3; perhaps TRBD2 as D (5 bases). The CDR3 is 14 residues long. The germline V gene encodes CDR1 MNHEY and CDR2 SVGEGT. V lost 0 bases and J lost 4, with 8 bases in between. CDR3 loop: CASSYSRVADTQYF. As DNA, the CDR3 is TGTGCCAGCAGTTACTCGAGGGTGGCAGATACGCAGTATTTT.